The present T cell receptor beta chain was sequenced within a study of blood T cell repertoires in COVID-19. Study-wide background: The United States, Italy and Spain were the sources of the acute and convalescent COVID-19 samples.

The V and J ends lost 7 bases and 6 bases respectively, with 10 bases between them. The CDR3 spans 12 residues. Method: immunoSEQ multiplex PCR; TCRdb's copy keeps in-frame clones and lacks some. The repertoire includes about 480,000 clones, roughly nine tenths of them detected once, and about 1% sits in the top ten. This clone has only a few counts. This sequence joins TRBV12-3 or TRBV12-4 and TRBJ1-5, with D possibly TRBD1 on 6 matching bases. This clonotype originated in a young man with COVID-19, enrolled during active disease. Source material: peripheral blood. The CDR3 reads CASTTGIQPQHF. The CDR3 DNA is TGTGCCAGCACCACAGGGATTCAGCCCCAGCATTTT.